This T cell receptor (beta chain) appears in the sequencing data of a study of Ad26.COV2.S vaccination and SARS-CoV-2 variants. Assay used: immunoSEQ multiplex PCR; TCRdb lists only in-frame clones, some missing. The sample holds around 300,000 clones, around 90% seen once. The treatment was: about 20 received Ad26.COV2.S at low or high dose, single or two shots; about 5 received placebo; per-sample allocation not given. Sampling was performed 63 days after the first vaccine or placebo injection. Donation came from an adult in Boston who was aged 18-55 years. In germline, CDR1 is SGHRS, CDR2 YFSETQ. The CDR3 runs to 14 residues. V lost 4 bases and J lost 1, with 10 bases in between.

The chain is built from TRBV5-1 and TRBJ2-3, with D maybe TRBD2 (5 bases). The sequence was obtained from a person aged 18-65 years who received the Ad26.COV2.S COVID-19 vaccine or a placebo. Sequencing was performed on peripheral blood, taken in a trial of Ad26.COV2.S vaccine versus placebo. DNA for the CDR3: TGCGCCAGCAGCGAGACGAGGGGCACAGATACGCAGTATTTT. It codes for CASSETRGTDTQYF.